The 21 T cell receptor beta chains below come from one sample, sequenced in a study of breast tumors, draining lymph nodes, adjacent tissues. TCRdb re-derived calls from the multiplex PCR reads in MiXCR, one entry per CDR3 protein. Among 170,000 or so distinct CDR3 sequences listed, 33% were seen once. Samples came from axillary lymph nodes draining the breast cancer. The sample taken for sequencing was axillary lymph node tissue. The source is a female donor with breast cancer. Some clones in this sample may be carry-over from other donors' samples.

This clonotype showed up many times. This chain uses TRBV12-3 or TRBV12-4 with TRBJ1-3; 9 nucleotides line up with TRBD1. Trimming removed 6 bases from V and 0 bases from J; junction bases left unmatched: 12. There are 18 residues in the CDR3. Written as DNA, the CDR3 is TGTGCCAGCAGCCGTGGGACAGGGAGGAGCCTCTCTGGAAACACCATATATTTT. The encoded protein is CASSRGTGRSLSGNTIYF.

The rearrangement joins TRBV9 to TRBJ1-6; D ambiguous. From germline, CDR1 is SGDLS and CDR2 YYNGEE. CDR3 length equals 14 residues. The ends were cut back, 3 bases at V and 8 bases at J, with 12 bases in the middle. CDR3 protein: CASSGEGSHSPLHF. CDR3 in DNA: TGTGCCAGCAGCGGGGAAGGGAGTCATTCACCCCTCCACTTT.

This clonotype was picked up many times. The chain's CDR3 is CATSSPGRTNYGYTF. The CDR3 bases are TGTGCCACCAGCAGTCCGGGACGGACTAACTATGGCTACACCTTC. The chain carries TRBV15 and TRBJ1-2, with D possibly TRBD1 on 5 matching bases. The CDR3 is 15 amino acids. Trimming took 3 bases from V and 0 from J, leaving 11 bases between them. Germline CDR1 and CDR2: LNHNV and YYDKDF (reference sequence). Filled out from reference TRBV15 and TRBJ1-2, the complete variable domain reads DAMVIQNPRYQVTQFGKPVTLSCSQTLNHNVMYWYQQKSSQAPKLLFHYYDKDFNNEADTPDNFQSRRPNTSFCFLDIRSPGLGDTAMYLCATSSPGRTNYGYTFGSGTRLTVV.

This rearrangement joins TRBV6-6 to TRBJ1-2, with D hard to call. CDR1 MNHNY and CDR2 SVGAGI come from the germline V gene (reference sequence). V dropped 5 bases and J dropped 8 bases, with 18 bases sitting between them. This CDR3 is 14 amino acids long. In DNA form, the CDR3 reads TGTGCCAGCAGTCACGGTGAGGCCCCTCGAGGCTACACCTTC. Protein product: CASSHGEAPRGYTF.

The chain combines TRBV20-1 with TRBJ2-7; 14 nucleotides match TRBD2. Germline loops: CDR1 DFQATT, CDR2 SNEGSKA (reference sequence). V shed 5 bases, J shed 8 bases, and the junction held 5 bases outside the gene matches. CDR3 length: 13 residues. CDR3 DNA sequence: TGCAGTGCTCCGGGACTAGCGGGGGCCCAGCAGTACTTC. Protein sequence: CSAPGLAGAQQYF.

This clonotype was observed many times. This rearrangement joins TRBV25-1 to TRBJ2-4; 8 nucleotides align to TRBD1. Trimming at V came to 1 base and at J to 2 bases, leaving 7 bases not matched to a gene. Germline loops: CDR1 MGHDK, CDR2 SYGVNS. The CDR3 runs to 17 residues. CDR3 in amino acids: CASSEWGDRGTKNIQYF. The CDR3 bases are TGTGCCAGCAGTGAATGGGGTGACAGGGGTACCAAAAACATTCAGTACTTC.

This clonotype was detected many times. This chain uses TRBV5-6 with TRBJ2-5; the match to TRBD2 covers 16 bases. Trimming removed 4 bases from V and 5 bases from J; junction bases left unmatched: 5. This CDR3 comprises 16 residues. Per germline, CDR1 SGHDT and CDR2 YYEEEE. CDR3 in amino acids: CASSPGGLAGGETQYF. The CDR3 bases are TGTGCCAGCAGCCCGGGGGGACTAGCGGGGGGGGAGACCCAGTACTTC.

This clonotype was recorded many times. The genes are TRBV5-6 and TRBJ2-7; D is possibly TRBD1 or TRBD2 (6 bases each). Trimming pared 4 bases from V and 6 bases from J, leaving 17 bases between. Germline CDR1 and CDR2: SGHDT and YYEEEE. The CDR3 is made up of 14 amino acids. The CDR3 is CASSLKQRGVEQYF. In nucleotides, the CDR3 is TGTGCCAGCAGCCTCAAACAAAGGGGGGTCGAGCAGTACTTC.

The rearrangement links TRBV27 to TRBJ2-1, with 15 bases lining up with TRBD2. V shed 5 bases, J shed 4 bases, and the junction held 9 bases outside the gene matches. This CDR3 is 18 amino acids long. The germline gives CDR1 MNHEY, CDR2 SMNVEV (reference sequence). The CDR3 spells CASSPGLAGGHSYNEQFF. CDR3 sequence (DNA): TGTGCCAGCAGTCCTGGACTAGCGGGAGGGCATTCGTACAATGAGCAGTTCTTC.

The table lists this clonotype with many counts. The gene calls are TRBV5-8 and TRBJ2-1; no clear D. The V gene's germline CDR1 is SGHTS and CDR2 YDEGEE. The ends were cut back, 9 bases at V and 0 bases at J, with 13 bases in the middle. CDR3 length: 14 residues. The chain's CDR3 is CATTGPVSYNEQFF. DNA of the CDR3: TGTGCCACCACCGGACCAGTCTCCTACAATGAGCAGTTCTTC.

As concerns this clonotype: A read error is possible here, since a much larger clone lies one base away. The chain uses TRBV12-3 or TRBV12-4 and TRBJ2-1, with TRBD1 identical over 10 bases. This CDR3 spans 15 amino acids. Losses at the gene ends were 6 bases for V and 6 bases for J; bases not matched to a gene: 8. CDR3 bases: TGTGCCAGCAGGAGAGACAGGGGGCGCCTCAATGAGCAGTTCTTC. Amino acids: CASRRDRGRLNEQFF.

This rearrangement joins TRBV7-9 to TRBJ1-5; D unclear. The CDR3 consists of 13 residues. Trimming pared 2 bases from V and 7 bases from J, leaving 9 bases between. Germline CDR1 is SEHNR and CDR2 is FQNEAQ (reference sequence). The CDR3 coding sequence is TGTGCCAGCAGCTTACGGGAGACCCAGCCCCAGCATTTT. Its protein is CASSLRETQPQHF.

V gene TRBV29-1 combines with J gene TRBJ2-3; 10 nucleotides line up with TRBD1. The V and J ends lost 8 bases and 0 bases, in that order; junction bases with no gene match: 11. CDR1 SQVTM and CDR2 ANQGSEA come from the germline V gene. CDR3 length: 16 amino acids. CDR3 bases: TGCAGCTTACCCCGGGACAGGGGCGTTAGCACAGATACGCAGTATTTT. Its translation is CSLPRDRGVSTDTQYF.

This clonotype was recorded a few times. The gene calls are TRBV27 and TRBJ1-2; D gene ambiguous. Deletions cut 5 bases from V and 0 bases from J, with 13 bases between. The CDR3 covers 15 residues. Per the germline V gene, CDR1 is MNHEY and CDR2 is SMNVEV (reference sequence). CDR3 loop: CASSPSRQANYGYTF. CDR3 DNA sequence: TGTGCCAGCAGTCCCTCCCGACAAGCTAACTATGGCTACACCTTC.

This clonotype was counted at least ten times. The chain is built from TRBV12-3 or TRBV12-4 and TRBJ1-2; D unclear. Trimming cost V 5 bases and J 6 bases, with 19 bases left between them. This CDR3 has 15 residues. The CDR3 protein is CASSPSAGSAHGYTF. For the CDR3, the DNA is TGTGCCAGCAGTCCCTCGGCAGGCTCTGCACATGGCTACACCTTC.

This clonotype was recorded only once. A much larger clone differs from this one at a single base, so this may be a read error. The chain is built from TRBV19 and TRBJ1-2; a possible D gene is TRBD1 (5 bases). This CDR3 has 12 amino acids. CDR1 is LNHDA and CDR2 is SQIVND in the germline V gene (reference sequence). CDR3 residues: CASSTGNYDYTF. CDR3 coding DNA: TGTGCCAGTAGTACAGGGAACTATGACTACACCTTC.

This clonotype was counted between two and nine times. The rearrangement links TRBV6-6 to TRBJ2-7; no firm D call. CDR1 MNHNY and CDR2 SVGAGI come from the germline V gene (reference sequence). This CDR3 is built from 11 residues. Between the trimmed V and J ends, which lost 8 bases and 6 bases, there was a span of 11 bases. Here the CDR3 DNA reads TGTGCCAGCGGGCAGCAACCCGAGCAGTACTTC. Amino acids: CASGQQPEQYF.

This clonotype was counted once. V is TRBV20-1 and J is TRBJ2-6, with 11 positions matching TRBD2. Trimming cost V 5 bases and J 11 bases; bases outside gene matches: 20. This CDR3 region has 18 residues. The germline V gene encodes CDR1 DFQATT and CDR2 SNEGSKA (reference sequence). In DNA form, the CDR3 reads TGCAGTGCTGCCGAGCACCCTAGCGGGAGGACTCAGTCCTACGTCCTGACTTTC. Encoded protein: CSAAEHPSGRTQSYVLTF.

This clonotype occurred many times. The chain combines TRBV2 with TRBJ2-5, with 9 nucleotides matching TRBD1. The CDR3 is made up of 13 amino acids. After removal of 8 bases from V and 2 bases from J, the junction contained 3 bases not matched to a gene. Germline V gives CDR1 SNHLY, CDR2 FYNNEI. The CDR3: CASPGQGQETQYF. For the CDR3, the DNA is TGTGCCAGCCCGGGACAGGGTCAAGAGACCCAGTACTTC.

This clonotype came up a few times. The chain joins TRBV19 to TRBJ1-1; the D is unclear. The germline V gene has CDR1 LNHDA and CDR2 SQIVND (reference sequence). Between the trimmed V and J ends, which lost 5 bases and 6 bases, there was a span of 19 bases. The CDR3 runs to 15 residues. The CDR3 sequence: CASSPSEARWAEAFF. The CDR3, as DNA: TGTGCCAGTAGTCCCTCGGAAGCCCGATGGGCTGAAGCTTTCTTT.

The table lists this clonotype with many counts. CDR3 nucleotides: TGTGCCAGTAGTATAGCGTCCTCCGGGACAGGGATCTTTTCCGGAAACACCATATATTTT. The encoded protein is CASSIASSGTGIFSGNTIYF. V and J are TRBV19 and TRBJ1-3; TRBD1 matches 9 bases. The CDR3 is made up of 20 amino acids. Per germline, CDR1 LNHDA and CDR2 SQIVND (reference sequence). V lost 1 base and J lost 4; bases outside the gene matches: 17.